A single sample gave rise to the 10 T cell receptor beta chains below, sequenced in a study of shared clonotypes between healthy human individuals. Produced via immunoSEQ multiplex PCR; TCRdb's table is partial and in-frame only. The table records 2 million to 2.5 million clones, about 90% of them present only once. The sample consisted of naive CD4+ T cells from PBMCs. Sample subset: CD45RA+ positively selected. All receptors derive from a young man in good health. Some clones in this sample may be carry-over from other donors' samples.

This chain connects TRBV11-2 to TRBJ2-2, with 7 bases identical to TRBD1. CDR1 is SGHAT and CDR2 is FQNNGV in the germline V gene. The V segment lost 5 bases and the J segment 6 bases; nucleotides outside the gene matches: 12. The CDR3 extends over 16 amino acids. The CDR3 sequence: CASSRNRDSNSGELFF. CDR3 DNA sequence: TGTGCCAGCAGCCGTAACCGGGACAGTAATTCCGGGGAGCTGTTTTTT.

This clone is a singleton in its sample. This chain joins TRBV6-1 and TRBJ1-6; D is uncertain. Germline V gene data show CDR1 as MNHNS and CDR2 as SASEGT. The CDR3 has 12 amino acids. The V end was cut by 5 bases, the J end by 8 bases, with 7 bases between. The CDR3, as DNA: TGTGCCAGCAGTCAAATAGATTCACCCCTCCACTTT. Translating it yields CASSQIDSPLHF.

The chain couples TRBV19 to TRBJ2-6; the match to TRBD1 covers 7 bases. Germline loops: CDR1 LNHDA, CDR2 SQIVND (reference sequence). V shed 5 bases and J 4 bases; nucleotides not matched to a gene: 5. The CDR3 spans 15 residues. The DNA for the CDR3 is TGTGCCAGTAGTTTCCAGACAGGGGGGGCCAACGTCCTGACTTTC. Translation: CASSFQTGGANVLTF.

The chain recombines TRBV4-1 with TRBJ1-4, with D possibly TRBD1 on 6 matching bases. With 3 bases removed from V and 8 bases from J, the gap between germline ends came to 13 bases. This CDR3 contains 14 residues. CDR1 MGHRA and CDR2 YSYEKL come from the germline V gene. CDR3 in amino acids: CASSQQGSFEKLFF. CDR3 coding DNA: TGCGCCAGCAGCCAGCAGGGGAGCTTCGAAAAACTGTTTTTT.

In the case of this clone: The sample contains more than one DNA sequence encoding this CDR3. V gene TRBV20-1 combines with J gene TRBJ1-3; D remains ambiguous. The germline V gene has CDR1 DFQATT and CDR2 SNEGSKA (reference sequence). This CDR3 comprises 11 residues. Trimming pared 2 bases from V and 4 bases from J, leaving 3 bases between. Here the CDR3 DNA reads TGCAGTGCTAGATCCGGAAACACCATATATTTT. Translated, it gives CSARSGNTIYF.

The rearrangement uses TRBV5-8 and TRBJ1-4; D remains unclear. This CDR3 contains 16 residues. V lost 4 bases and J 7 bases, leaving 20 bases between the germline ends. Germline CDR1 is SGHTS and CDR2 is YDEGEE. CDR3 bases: TGTGCCAGCAGCCTACTGAACATAGGGCGAAGTGAAAAACTGTTTTTT. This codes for CASSLLNIGRSEKLFF.

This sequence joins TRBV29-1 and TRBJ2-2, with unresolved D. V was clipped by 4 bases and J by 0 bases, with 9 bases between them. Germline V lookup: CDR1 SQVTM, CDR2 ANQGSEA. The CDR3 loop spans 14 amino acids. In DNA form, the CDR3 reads TGCAGCGTTGTTCACCATACGAACACCGGGGAGCTGTTTTTT. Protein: CSVVHHTNTGELFF.

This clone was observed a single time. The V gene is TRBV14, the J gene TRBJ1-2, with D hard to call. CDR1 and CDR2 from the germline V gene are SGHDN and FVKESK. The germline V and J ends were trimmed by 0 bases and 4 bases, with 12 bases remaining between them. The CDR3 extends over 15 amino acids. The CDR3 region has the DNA TGTGCCAGCAGCCAAGATCTTGCGGGCGGCTATGGCTACACCTTC. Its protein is CASSQDLAGGYGYTF.

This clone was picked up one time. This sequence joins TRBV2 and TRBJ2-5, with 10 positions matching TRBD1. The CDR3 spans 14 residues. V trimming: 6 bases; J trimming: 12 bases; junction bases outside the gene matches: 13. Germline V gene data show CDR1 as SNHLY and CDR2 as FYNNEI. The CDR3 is CASRPGQGSVVEYF. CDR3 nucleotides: TGTGCCAGCAGACCGGGACAGGGGTCAGTAGTGGAGTACTTC.

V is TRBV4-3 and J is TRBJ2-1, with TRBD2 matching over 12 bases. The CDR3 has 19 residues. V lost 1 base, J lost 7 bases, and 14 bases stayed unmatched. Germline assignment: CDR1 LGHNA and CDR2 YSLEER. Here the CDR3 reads CASSQVPSGRAASGNEQFF. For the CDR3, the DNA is TGCGCCAGCAGCCAAGTGCCTAGCGGGAGGGCCGCGAGTGGGAATGAGCAGTTCTTC.